This T cell receptor beta chain is from a study of blood T cell repertoires in COVID-19. Looking at the study overall: The samples span acute and convalescent COVID-19 from the United States, Italy and Spain.

Profiled with immunoSEQ multiplex PCR; TCRdb holds only in-frame clones, not every one. This table holds tens of thousands of clones, roughly 85% found once. CDR1 MNHEY and CDR2 SVGEGT come from the germline V gene. The CDR3 has 16 residues. J lost 6 bases, V lost 4 bases, and 7 bases had no gene match. Material for sequencing was peripheral blood. This chain uses TRBV6-2 or TRBV6-3 with TRBJ2-4; TRBD2 matches 12 bases. This clonotype was sampled from an elderly man with acute or convalescent COVID-19. The chain's CDR3 is CASSSWTSGNLNIQYF. DNA of the CDR3: TGTGCCAGCAGTTCCTGGACTAGCGGGAACTTAAACATTCAGTACTTC.